Listed below are T cell receptor beta chains from one sample, sequenced in a study of T-cell memory formation after mild COVID-19. In TCRdb, the 5' RACE reads were re-called with MiXCR into one record per CDR3 protein. The table shows about 110,000 distinct CDR3 sequences, with approximately 21% occurring only once. The material sequenced was PBMCs or a T cell subset sorted from them (not recorded which). The receptor set was obtained from a man between 18 and 29 years old who had mild COVID-19 (a few samples of this study predate the infection). Cell type and time point are not known. Each CDR3 is given with its conserved first and last residue. Fields, in order: clone size, V gene, D gene, J gene, CDR3 DNA, CDR3 protein. The D gene is left open where the match is weak. Not all rows give a size; the values are once, few, many and, for expanded clones, a class.

clone size: .; V gene: TRBV27; D gene: TRBD1; J gene: TRBJ2-7; CDR3 DNA: TGTGCCAGCAGTTTATCTATGGACAGGGTGTACGAGCAGTACTTC; CDR3 protein: CASSLSMDRVYEQYF
clone size: .; V gene: TRBV7-9; D gene: TRBD1; J gene: TRBJ1-2; CDR3 DNA: TGTGCCAGCACCCCGCCGGGACAGCTCTATGGCTACACCTTC; CDR3 protein: CASTPPGQLYGYTF
clone size: few; V gene: TRBV6-5; D gene: TRBD1; J gene: TRBJ1-6; CDR3 DNA: TGTGCCAGCAGTTACTCGACAGGGCTGGGTTCACCCCTCCACTTT; CDR3 protein: CASSYSTGLGSPLHF
clone size: few; V gene: TRBV12-3/TRBV12-4; D gene: .; J gene: TRBJ2-5; CDR3 DNA: TGTGCCAGCAGTTTGGGCCGGGCTCCGAGGGAGACCCAGTACTTC; CDR3 protein: CASSLGRAPRETQYF
clone size: .; V gene: TRBV27; D gene: .; J gene: TRBJ1-2; CDR3 DNA: TGTGCCAGCAGTTTTAGGGAGGGGCCGCGTAACTATGGCTACACCTTC; CDR3 protein: CASSFREGPRNYGYTF
clone size: .; V gene: TRBV29-1; D gene: TRBD1; J gene: TRBJ1-1; CDR3 DNA: TGCAGCGTGGGACAGGGTGAAGCTTTCTTT; CDR3 protein: CSVGQGEAFF
clone size: .; V gene: TRBV5-6; D gene: TRBD1; J gene: TRBJ2-7; CDR3 DNA: TGTGCCAGCAGGCAAGGGACAGGATTCTACGAGCAGTACTTC; CDR3 protein: CASRQGTGFYEQYF
clone size: many; V gene: TRBV12-3/TRBV12-4; D gene: TRBD1; J gene: TRBJ2-7; CDR3 DNA: TGTGCCAGCAGTCGGGACAGTTACGAGCAGTACTTC; CDR3 protein: CASSRDSYEQYF
clone size: .; V gene: TRBV5-6; D gene: .; J gene: TRBJ1-2; CDR3 DNA: TGTGCCAGCAGCTTAGGGAATGTAGGCGGCTACACCTTC; CDR3 protein: CASSLGNVGGYTF
clone size: few; V gene: TRBV20-1; D gene: .; J gene: TRBJ1-1; CDR3 DNA: TGCAGTGCCTCGGCCCGGGGGGGCACTGAAGCTTTCTTT; CDR3 protein: CSASARGGTEAFF
clone size: few; V gene: TRBV6-2/TRBV6-3; D gene: TRBD1; J gene: TRBJ2-4; CDR3 DNA: TGTGCCAGCAATTCAAACAGGGGAGACATTCAGTACTTC; CDR3 protein: CASNSNRGDIQYF
clone size: .; V gene: TRBV3-1; D gene: .; J gene: TRBJ1-3; CDR3 DNA: TGTGCCAGCAGCCAAGTGGTCAAGGCGGGAAACACCATATATTTT; CDR3 protein: CASSQVVKAGNTIYF
clone size: few; V gene: TRBV6-2/TRBV6-3; D gene: .; J gene: TRBJ1-2; CDR3 DNA: TGTGCCAGCAGTTACCTCGCCCGGGGCGTCTATGGCTACACCTTC; CDR3 protein: CASSYLARGVYGYTF
clone size: .; V gene: TRBV6-2/TRBV6-3; D gene: .; J gene: TRBJ1-1; CDR3 DNA: TGTGCCAGCACCCAAACGAGGAACACTGAAGCTTTCTTT; CDR3 protein: CASTQTRNTEAFF
clone size: .; V gene: TRBV4-2; D gene: .; J gene: TRBJ2-3; CDR3 DNA: TGTGCCAGCAGCCCGACAGGGGAGGGGGCTAGCACAGATACGCAGTATTTT; CDR3 protein: CASSPTGEGASTDTQYF
clone size: .; V gene: TRBV19; D gene: .; J gene: TRBJ1-1; CDR3 DNA: TGTGCCAGTAGTATATCGGTCCCGACTGTGAACACTGAAGCTTTCTTT; CDR3 protein: CASSISVPTVNTEAFF
clone size: many; V gene: TRBV7-9; D gene: TRBD1; J gene: TRBJ2-2; CDR3 DNA: TGTGCCAGCAGCTTGGGACAGGGGACCGGGGAGCTGTTTTTT; CDR3 protein: CASSLGQGTGELFF
clone size: few; V gene: TRBV6-2/TRBV6-3; D gene: .; J gene: TRBJ1-1; CDR3 DNA: TGTGCCAGTCTCGGGTACAACACTGAAGCTTTCTTT; CDR3 protein: CASLGYNTEAFF
clone size: few; V gene: TRBV7-2; D gene: .; J gene: TRBJ1-1; CDR3 DNA: TGTGCCAGCAGCTTAGCCTCAGCGAACACTGAAGCTTTCTTT; CDR3 protein: CASSLASANTEAFF
clone size: .; V gene: TRBV11-3; D gene: TRBD2; J gene: TRBJ2-3; CDR3 DNA: TGTGCCAGCCTGACGGGGGGGCCGATAGATACGAAGTATTTT; CDR3 protein: CASLTGGPIDTKYF
clone size: .; V gene: TRBV4-1; D gene: .; J gene: TRBJ1-1; CDR3 DNA: TGCGCCAGCAGCCCAGGGGTAGACACTGAAGCTTTCTTT; CDR3 protein: CASSPGVDTEAFF
clone size: few; V gene: TRBV11-2; D gene: .; J gene: TRBJ2-5; CDR3 DNA: TGTGCCAGCAGCTATAATTACGGGACAAAAGAAGTAAGGGAGACCCAGTACTTC; CDR3 protein: CASSYNYGTKEVRETQYF
clone size: .; V gene: TRBV27; D gene: .; J gene: TRBJ1-1; CDR3 DNA: TGTGCCAGCAGTTATTCGGGTCTTGGAACTGAAGCTTTCTTT; CDR3 protein: CASSYSGLGTEAFF
clone size: .; V gene: TRBV7-9; D gene: .; J gene: TRBJ1-2; CDR3 DNA: TGTGCCAGCAGCCCCCGGACAAACTATGGCTACACCTTC; CDR3 protein: CASSPRTNYGYTF
clone size: .; V gene: TRBV7-2; D gene: .; J gene: TRBJ2-3; CDR3 DNA: TGTGCCAGCAGCTGGAGTGGCGTGGCTAGCACAGATACGCAGTATTTT; CDR3 protein: CASSWSGVASTDTQYF
clone size: few; V gene: TRBV7-2; D gene: .; J gene: TRBJ2-2; CDR3 DNA: TGTGCCAGCAGCACCGGGGAGCTGTTTTTT; CDR3 protein: CASSTGELFF
clone size: .; V gene: TRBV3-1; D gene: TRBD2; J gene: TRBJ2-7; CDR3 DNA: TGTGCCAGCAGCCAAGGGGGACTAGCGCCTTCCTACGAGCAGTACTTC; CDR3 protein: CASSQGGLAPSYEQYF
clone size: .; V gene: TRBV6-1; D gene: .; J gene: TRBJ2-1; CDR3 DNA: TGTGCCAGCAGAGAAGGGGGGGCCTACAATGAGCAGTTCTTC; CDR3 protein: CASREGGAYNEQFF
clone size: .; V gene: TRBV4-1; D gene: .; J gene: TRBJ2-4; CDR3 DNA: TGCGCCAGCAGCCAAGGGCCCTTAGCCAAAAACATTCAGTACTTC; CDR3 protein: CASSQGPLAKNIQYF
clone size: few; V gene: TRBV12-3/TRBV12-4; D gene: TRBD1; J gene: TRBJ2-5; CDR3 DNA: TGTGCCAGCAGACCGGGACAGCCGGAGACCCAGTACTTC; CDR3 protein: CASRPGQPETQYF
clone size: many; V gene: TRBV25-1; D gene: TRBD1; J gene: TRBJ2-3; CDR3 DNA: TGTGCCAGCAGTGAAAAGGACAGGAGCACAGATACGCAGTATTTT; CDR3 protein: CASSEKDRSTDTQYF
clone size: many; V gene: TRBV15; D gene: .; J gene: TRBJ1-3; CDR3 DNA: TGTGCCACCAGCAGAGAAATGGTATCTAACTCTGGAAACACCATATATTTT; CDR3 protein: CATSREMVSNSGNTIYF
clone size: few; V gene: TRBV7-2; D gene: TRBD2; J gene: TRBJ2-7; CDR3 DNA: TGTGCCAGCAGCTTGCGGCTAGCGGGGGCCTACGAGCAGTACTTC; CDR3 protein: CASSLRLAGAYEQYF
clone size: .; V gene: TRBV6-5; D gene: .; J gene: TRBJ2-2; CDR3 DNA: TGTGCCAGCAGTGCAACGCTCCCCGGGACTTATTACCCCGGGGAGCTGTTTTTT; CDR3 protein: CASSATLPGTYYPGELFF
clone size: many; V gene: TRBV7-2; D gene: TRBD2; J gene: TRBJ2-1; CDR3 DNA: TGTGCCAGCAGCTTAAATGTGGGCGGGGGACCCTACAATGAGCAGTTCTTC; CDR3 protein: CASSLNVGGGPYNEQFF
clone size: few; V gene: TRBV12-3/TRBV12-4; D gene: TRBD2; J gene: TRBJ2-7; CDR3 DNA: TGTGCCAGCAGTTTAACTAGCGGCTACGAGCAGTACTTC; CDR3 protein: CASSLTSGYEQYF
clone size: many; V gene: TRBV7-2; D gene: TRBD2; J gene: TRBJ2-3; CDR3 DNA: TGTGCCAGCAGCCTAGCGGGGTCAGATACGCAGTATTTT; CDR3 protein: CASSLAGSDTQYF
clone size: .; V gene: TRBV20-1; D gene: .; J gene: TRBJ1-4; CDR3 DNA: TGCAGTGCCACACATACTCCGGACTCTAATGAAAAACTGTTTTTT; CDR3 protein: CSATHTPDSNEKLFF
clone size: .; V gene: TRBV5-1; D gene: .; J gene: TRBJ2-1; CDR3 DNA: TGCGCCAGCAGCTTGGTATCGGCTCCCTCCTACAATGAGCAGTTCTTC; CDR3 protein: CASSLVSAPSYNEQFF
clone size: .; V gene: TRBV4-1; D gene: .; J gene: TRBJ2-1; CDR3 DNA: TGCGCCAGCAGCCGCTCGGTGGGGGGATATGAAGAGCAGTTCTTC; CDR3 protein: CASSRSVGGYEEQFF
clone size: few; V gene: TRBV10-3; D gene: TRBD1; J gene: TRBJ1-5; CDR3 DNA: TGTGCCATCAGTCCCGGGACAGGGGTTAATCAGCCCCAGCATTTT; CDR3 protein: CAISPGTGVNQPQHF
clone size: .; V gene: TRBV24-1; D gene: TRBD1; J gene: TRBJ2-5; CDR3 DNA: TGTGCCACCAGTGATCCGGGACAGGGGGCTGGGGAGACCCAGTACTTC; CDR3 protein: CATSDPGQGAGETQYF